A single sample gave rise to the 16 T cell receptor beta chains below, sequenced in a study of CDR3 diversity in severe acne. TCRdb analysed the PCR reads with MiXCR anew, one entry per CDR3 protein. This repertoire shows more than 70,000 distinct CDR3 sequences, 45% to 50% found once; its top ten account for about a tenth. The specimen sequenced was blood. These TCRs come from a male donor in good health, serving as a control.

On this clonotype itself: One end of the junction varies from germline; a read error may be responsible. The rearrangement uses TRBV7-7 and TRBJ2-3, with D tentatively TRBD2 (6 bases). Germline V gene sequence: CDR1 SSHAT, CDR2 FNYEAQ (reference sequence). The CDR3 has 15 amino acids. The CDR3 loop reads CASSLTGSNTDTQYF. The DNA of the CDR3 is TGTGCTAGCAGCTTAACCGGGAGTAACACAGATACGCAGTATTTT. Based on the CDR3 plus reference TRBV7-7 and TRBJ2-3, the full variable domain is GAGVSQSPRYKVTKRGQDVTLRCDPISSHATLYWYQQALGQGPEFLTYFNYEAQPDKSGLPSDRFSAERPEGSISTLTIQRTEQRDSAMYRCASSLTGSNTDTQYFGPGTRLTVL.

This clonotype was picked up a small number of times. The CDR3 loop reads CASSLSGLTGETQYF. CDR3 DNA sequence: TGTGCCAGCAGTTTGAGCGGGTTGACGGGAGAGACCCAGTACTTC. This rearrangement joins TRBV12-3 or TRBV12-4 to TRBJ2-5; maybe TRBD2 (6 bases). The germline V and J ends were trimmed by 3 bases and 4 bases, with 15 bases remaining between them. This CDR3 is 15 amino acids long.

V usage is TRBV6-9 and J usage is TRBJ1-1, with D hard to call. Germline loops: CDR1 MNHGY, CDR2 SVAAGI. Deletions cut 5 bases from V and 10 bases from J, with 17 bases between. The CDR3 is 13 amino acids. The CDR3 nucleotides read TGTGCCAGCAGTGAATTTCTAGCGGGAGCAGCTTTCTTT. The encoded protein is CASSEFLAGAAFF.

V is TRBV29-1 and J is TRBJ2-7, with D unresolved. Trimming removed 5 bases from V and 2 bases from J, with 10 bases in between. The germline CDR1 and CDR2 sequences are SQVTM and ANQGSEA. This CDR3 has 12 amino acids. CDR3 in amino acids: CSVRADTYEQYF. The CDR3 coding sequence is TGCAGCGTTAGGGCAGATACCTACGAGCAGTACTTC.

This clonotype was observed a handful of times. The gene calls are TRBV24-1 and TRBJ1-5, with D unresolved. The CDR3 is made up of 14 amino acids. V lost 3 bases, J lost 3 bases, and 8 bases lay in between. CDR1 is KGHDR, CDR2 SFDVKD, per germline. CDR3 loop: CATSDPRFNQPQHF. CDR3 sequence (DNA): TGTGCCACCAGTGATCCGCGGTTCAATCAGCCCCAGCATTTT.

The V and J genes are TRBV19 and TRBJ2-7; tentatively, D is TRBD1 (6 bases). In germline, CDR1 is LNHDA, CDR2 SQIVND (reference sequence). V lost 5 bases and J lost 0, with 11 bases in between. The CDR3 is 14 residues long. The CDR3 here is CASSSWTASYEQYF. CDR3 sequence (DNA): TGTGCCAGTAGTTCCTGGACAGCCTCCTACGAGCAGTACTTC.

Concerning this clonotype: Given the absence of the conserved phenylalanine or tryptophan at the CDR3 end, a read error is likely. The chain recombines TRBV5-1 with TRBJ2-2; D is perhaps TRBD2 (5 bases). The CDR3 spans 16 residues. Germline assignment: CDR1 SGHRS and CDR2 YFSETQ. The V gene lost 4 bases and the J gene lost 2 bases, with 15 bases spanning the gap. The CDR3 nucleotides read TGCGCCAGCAGCGATACTAGATCCCTTAACACCGGGGAGCTGTTTTGT. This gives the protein CASSDTRSLNTGELFC.

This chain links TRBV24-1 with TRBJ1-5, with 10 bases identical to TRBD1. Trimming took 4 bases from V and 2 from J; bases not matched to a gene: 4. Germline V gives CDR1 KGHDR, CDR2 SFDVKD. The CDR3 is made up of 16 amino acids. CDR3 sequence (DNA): TGTGCCACCAGTGACAGCGGGACAGGGGGCAATCAGCCCCAGCATTTT. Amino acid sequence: CATSDSGTGGNQPQHF.

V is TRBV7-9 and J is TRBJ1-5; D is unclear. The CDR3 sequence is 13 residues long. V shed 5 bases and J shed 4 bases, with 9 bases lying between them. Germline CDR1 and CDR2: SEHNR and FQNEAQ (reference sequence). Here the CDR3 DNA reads TGTGCCAGCAGCCCCGACGATAATCAGCCCCAGCATTTT. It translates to CASSPDDNQPQHF.

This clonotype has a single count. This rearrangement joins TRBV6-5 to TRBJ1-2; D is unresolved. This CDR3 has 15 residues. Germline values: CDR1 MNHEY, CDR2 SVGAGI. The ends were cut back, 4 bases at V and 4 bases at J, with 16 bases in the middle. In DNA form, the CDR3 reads TGTGCCAGCAGTTTACCCGGGAGTGCTACCTATGGCTACACCTTC. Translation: CASSLPGSATYGYTF.

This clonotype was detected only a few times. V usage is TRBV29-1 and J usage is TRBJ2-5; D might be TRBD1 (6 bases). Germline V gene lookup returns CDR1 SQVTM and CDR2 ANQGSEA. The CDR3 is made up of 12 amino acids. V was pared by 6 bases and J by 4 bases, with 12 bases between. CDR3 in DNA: TGCAGCGTCCTTGGGGGCGTAGAGACCCAGTACTTC. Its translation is CSVLGGVETQYF.

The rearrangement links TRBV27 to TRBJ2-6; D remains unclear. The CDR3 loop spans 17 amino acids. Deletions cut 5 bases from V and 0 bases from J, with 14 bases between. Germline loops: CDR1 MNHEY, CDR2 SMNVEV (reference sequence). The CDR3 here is CASSPPWSGSGANVLTF. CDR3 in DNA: TGTGCCAGCAGTCCCCCTTGGTCCGGCTCTGGGGCCAACGTCCTGACTTTC.

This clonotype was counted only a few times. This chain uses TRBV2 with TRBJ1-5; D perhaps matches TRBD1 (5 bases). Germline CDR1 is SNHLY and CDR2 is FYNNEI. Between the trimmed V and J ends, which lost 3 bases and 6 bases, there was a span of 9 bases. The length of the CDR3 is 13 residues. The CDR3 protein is CASSDSGGQPQHF. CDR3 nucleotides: TGTGCCAGCAGTGACAGCGGGGGTCAGCCCCAGCATTTT.

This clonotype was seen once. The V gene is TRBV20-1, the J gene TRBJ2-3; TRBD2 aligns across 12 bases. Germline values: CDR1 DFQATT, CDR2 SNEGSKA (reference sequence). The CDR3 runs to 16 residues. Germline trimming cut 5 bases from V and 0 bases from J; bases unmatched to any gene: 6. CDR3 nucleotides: TGCAGTGCTGGCGCTAGCGGGAGGGGTAGCACAGATACGCAGTATTTT. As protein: CSAGASGRGSTDTQYF.

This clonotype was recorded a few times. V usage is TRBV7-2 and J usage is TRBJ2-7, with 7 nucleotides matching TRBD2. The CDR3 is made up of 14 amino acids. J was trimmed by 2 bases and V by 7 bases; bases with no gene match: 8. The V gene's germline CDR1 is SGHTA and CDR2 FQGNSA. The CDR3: CASTTYLAAYEQYF. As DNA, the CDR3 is TGTGCCAGCACCACGTATCTAGCGGCCTACGAGCAGTACTTC.

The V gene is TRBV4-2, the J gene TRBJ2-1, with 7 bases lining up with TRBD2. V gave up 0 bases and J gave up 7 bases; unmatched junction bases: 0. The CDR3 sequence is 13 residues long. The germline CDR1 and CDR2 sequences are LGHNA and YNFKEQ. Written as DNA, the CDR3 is TGTGCCAGCAGCCAAGAGGGACTAAATGAGCAGTTCTTC. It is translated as CASSQEGLNEQFF.